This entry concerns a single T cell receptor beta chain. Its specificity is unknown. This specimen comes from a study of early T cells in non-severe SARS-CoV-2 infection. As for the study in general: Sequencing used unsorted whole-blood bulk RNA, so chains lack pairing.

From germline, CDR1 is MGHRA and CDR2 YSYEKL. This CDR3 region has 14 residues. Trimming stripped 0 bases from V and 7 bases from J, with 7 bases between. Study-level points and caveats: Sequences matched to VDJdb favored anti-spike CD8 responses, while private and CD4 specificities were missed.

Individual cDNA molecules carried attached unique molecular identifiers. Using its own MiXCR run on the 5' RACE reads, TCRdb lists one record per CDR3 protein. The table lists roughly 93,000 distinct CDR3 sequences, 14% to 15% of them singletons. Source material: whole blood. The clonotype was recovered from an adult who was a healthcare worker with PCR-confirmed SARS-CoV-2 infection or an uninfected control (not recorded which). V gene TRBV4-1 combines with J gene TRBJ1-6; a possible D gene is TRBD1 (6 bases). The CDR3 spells CASSQDRGNSPLHF. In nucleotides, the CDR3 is TGCGCCAGCAGCCAAGACAGGGGCAATTCACCCCTCCACTTT.